This note documents a single T cell receptor beta chain sequence. Its antigen is currently not known. No much larger clonotype is one base removed from it; base qualities were not supplied. TCRbeta CDR3 regions were amplified from genomic DNA by means of the immunoSEQ Assay, a bias-controlled multiplex PCR. The authors' analysis ran thus. The number of nucleated cells in each sample was estimated by amplification of reference gene primers within the assay. To quantify the absolute abundance of each unique TCRbeta CDR3 rearrangement, sequence reads were collapsed and filtered. Productive Simpson clonality was computed per sample as the square root of Simpson's diversity index over productive rearrangements. TCRdb retrieved this table from immuneACCESS and kept in-frame rearrangements only. Not all clones are present; in checked studies, unresolved V genes account for under half, and no reason is known for the remainder. Clonal size and the V and J genes are those of that table, whereas D and trimming came from the DNA. The sample yields 250,000 or so clones; 88% were counted once. Approximately 1.4% of the sample comes from the top ten.

Collaborating institutions collected whole blood in K2EDTA tubes following their own protocols. Collaborator samples were shipped for TCRbeta analysis as frozen whole blood, isolated PBMCs, or DNA extracted from either sample type. This sample stems from a study of blood T cell repertoires in COVID-19 (dated by TCRdb to 2018 to 2020). In terms of the full investigation: Collaborator samples came from the United States, Italy and Spain and covered acute and convalescent phases of COVID-19. Deeply sampled blood TCRbeta repertoires from subjects exposed to, actively infected with, or recovered from COVID-19 were included in the dataset. The sample metadata nearly always contained a de-identified subject ID, COVID-19 status, age in years and sex. Where available, HLA class I and class II types were taken from metadata supplied by the sample provider and were not determined by assay-based typing. The repertoires were released in a freely available public database meant as a resource for research on the immune response to SARS-CoV-2. Samples were obtained from the ongoing ImmuneRACE study (first 160 participants) and from some 1,200 subjects provided by 6 global collaborators. The material from the prospective study consisted of cDNA or gDNA derived from T cells, B-cell-depleted T cells, or PBMCs. Findings and caveats that apply to the study as a whole: The amount of clinical and demographic metadata varied by source and participant and was provided uncurated.

Clipping removes 1 base from V and 4 bases from J, with 7 as the unmatched junction base count. The cysteine opens and the phenylalanine closes a CDR3 of 15 amino acids. This entry keeps only the CDR3 DNA: 45 bases, framed from base 1. CDR1 SGHKS and CDR2 YYEKEE are derived from the germline V gene (reference sequence). This receptor was identified in a man older than 75 with acute or convalescent COVID-19. The source material was peripheral blood. Recombination joined TRBV5-5 with TRBJ1-2; TRBD1 matches 7 bases in the middle. Read as DNA, the sequence is TGTGCCAGCAGCTTGACCAGGGACAGTCTCTATGGCTACACCTTC. Protein translation: CASSLTRDSLYGYTF.